Shown below are 27 T cell receptor beta chains from a single sample sequenced in a study of spatial heterogeneity in lung cancer. TCRdb passed the 5' RACE reads through MiXCR, listing each CDR3 protein once. The table has about 94,000 distinct CDR3 sequences, roughly 19% seen once. Stated time point: blood at routine non-recurrence follow-up after resection. This specimen was PBMCs, taken at follow-up. The source of these receptors is a male donor with early-stage non-small cell lung cancer.

The chain is built from TRBV7-2 and TRBJ1-6; 9 nucleotides align to TRBD1. The V and J ends lost 4 bases and 9 bases, in that order; junction bases with no gene match: 10. The CDR3 has 16 residues. Germline V gene lookup returns CDR1 SGHTA and CDR2 FQGNSA. The CDR3 protein is CASSSLSTGGGSPLHF. The CDR3 DNA sequence: TGTGCCAGCAGCTCCCTCTCCACAGGGGGCGGTTCACCCCTCCACTTT.

This clonotype appeared a few times. This chain joins TRBV3-1 and TRBJ2-5; D unclear. Germline loops: CDR1 LGHDT, CDR2 YNNKEL (reference sequence). V gave up 1 base and J gave up 5 bases, with 5 bases separating them. The CDR3 is made up of 12 amino acids. This chain's CDR3 is CASSQGFETQYF. The CDR3 DNA follows: TGTGCCAGCAGCCAAGGGTTCGAGACCCAGTACTTC.

There are many counts of this clonotype. This chain links TRBV12-3 or TRBV12-4 with TRBJ2-7; possibly TRBD1 for D (6 bases). The V gene lost 3 bases and the J gene lost 2 bases, with 8 bases spanning the gap. The CDR3 spans 13 residues. The CDR3 region is CASSLAGAYEQYF. DNA of the CDR3: TGTGCCAGCAGTTTGGCAGGGGCCTACGAGCAGTACTTC.

This clonotype was seen just once. This rearrangement joins TRBV18 to TRBJ1-1; no clear D. This CDR3 spans 13 amino acids. The V gene's germline CDR1 is KGHSH and CDR2 LQKENI. V lost 6 bases to trimming and J lost 4 bases, with 12 bases between them. The CDR3 region is CASSEGGVTEAFF. The CDR3 nucleotides are TGTGCCAGCTCCGAAGGTGGGGTCACTGAAGCTTTCTTT.

Details on this clonotype: Sequence at one end of the junction differs from germline and may be a read error. The chain has TRBV7-2 and TRBJ2-1, with D unresolved. The germline V gene has CDR1 SGHTA and CDR2 FQGNSA. CDR3 length: 13 residues. Here the CDR3 reads CDSSRLTHNEQFF. The CDR3 DNA follows: TGTGACAGCAGCCGGTTGACTCACAATGAGCAGTTCTTC.

This clonotype has ten or more counts. The chain couples TRBV4-1 to TRBJ1-1; D perhaps matches TRBD1 (5 bases). Per germline, CDR1 MGHRA and CDR2 YSYEKL. The V end lost 0 bases, the J end lost 4 bases, and 12 bases lay between the germline ends. CDR3 size: 15 residues. The CDR3 coding sequence is TGCGCCAGCAGCCAAGATGAAAGGGGAATCACTGAAGCTTTCTTT. Its protein product is CASSQDERGITEAFF.

The gene calls are TRBV20-1 and TRBJ2-1; D might be TRBD2 (5 bases). Germline assignment: CDR1 DFQATT and CDR2 SNEGSKA (reference sequence). The CDR3 spans 12 residues. V lost 6 bases, J lost 2 bases, and 8 bases lay in between. Here the CDR3 DNA reads TGCAGTGCAGCACTAGCCTACAATGAGCAGTTCTTC. Its translation is CSAALAYNEQFF.

The chain has TRBV27 and TRBJ1-2; 9 bases map to TRBD1. This CDR3 has 18 residues. CDR1 is MNHEY, CDR2 SMNVEV, per germline (reference sequence). V dropped 0 bases and J dropped 3; count of bases not matched to a gene: 11. The CDR3 DNA reads as TGTGCCAGCAGTTTATCGACGGGACAGGGCTATCCTGACTATGGCTACACCTTC. This translates into CASSLSTGQGYPDYGYTF.

This clonotype occurred many times. The J gene is TRBJ2-3, the V gene TRBV11-2; 7 nucleotides line up with TRBD2. The CDR3 runs to 16 residues. The J segment lost 2 bases and the V segment lost 5 bases, leaving 10 bases of the junction unmatched. The germline gives CDR1 SGHAT, CDR2 FQNNGV. The CDR3 region has the DNA TGTGCCAGCAGCCCCTGGCTAGCGGAACTCACAGATACGCAGTATTTT. It yields the protein CASSPWLAELTDTQYF.

A few counts support this clonotype. The chain carries TRBV7-2 and TRBJ1-2; a possible D gene is TRBD1 (6 bases). Trimming stripped 1 base from V and 4 bases from J, with 16 bases between. This CDR3 has 16 amino acids. CDR1 is SGHTA and CDR2 is FQGNSA in the germline V gene. The chain's CDR3 is CASSLGGQGSSYGYTF. CDR3 in DNA: TGTGCCAGCAGCTTAGGAGGCCAGGGGTCCTCCTATGGCTACACCTTC.

This rearrangement joins TRBV9 to TRBJ2-1, with D uncertain. Germline assignment: CDR1 SGDLS and CDR2 YYNGEE. The V end lost 0 bases, the J end lost 0 bases, and 10 bases lay between the germline ends. CDR3 length: 16 residues. This CDR3 is CASSVVDGASYNEQFF. The CDR3 DNA sequence: TGTGCCAGCAGCGTAGTTGACGGAGCCTCCTACAATGAGCAGTTCTTC.

This clonotype was seen a handful of times. The chain joins TRBV7-2 to TRBJ2-3; possible D gene TRBD2, 6 bases. Per germline, CDR1 SGHTA and CDR2 FQGNSA. The CDR3 has 15 amino acids. V gave up 5 bases and J gave up 5 bases, with 17 bases separating them. The DNA of the CDR3 is TGTGCCAGCAGCCTTGCCGGGAGTGGCGGAGATACGCAGTATTTT. Translation: CASSLAGSGGDTQYF.

The chain carries TRBV20-1 and TRBJ1-5; D gene unclear. Germline CDR1 DFQATT, CDR2 SNEGSKA (reference sequence). The CDR3 has 14 amino acids. V was clipped by 7 bases and J by 2 bases, with 15 bases between them. The CDR3 is CSVGSVTRNQPQHF. The CDR3 DNA follows: TGCAGTGTTGGGAGTGTAACGCGCAATCAGCCCCAGCATTTT.

The gene calls are TRBV29-1 and TRBJ1-2; D is unclear. CDR1 is SQVTM and CDR2 is ANQGSEA in the germline V gene. The CDR3 spans 12 residues. Deletions cut 3 bases from V and 4 bases from J, with 9 bases between. CDR3 amino acids: CSVEKGSYGYTF. CDR3 DNA: TGCAGCGTTGAGAAAGGGAGCTATGGCTACACCTTC.

This clonotype was seen repeatedly, ten times or more. CDR3 coding DNA: TGTGCCAGCAGCTTAGAGGACGGCATGAACACTGAAGCTTTCTTT. Amino acid sequence: CASSLEDGMNTEAFF. The rearrangement links TRBV7-6 to TRBJ1-1; D gene ambiguous. V was shortened by 1 base and J by 0 bases, with 9 bases between the two germline ends. From germline, CDR1 is SGHVS and CDR2 FNYEAQ. This CDR3 is built from 15 residues.

This clonotype appeared a few times. V gene TRBV27 combines with J gene TRBJ2-7; no clear D gene. CDR3 length: 14 amino acids. V lost 2 bases to trimming and J lost 0 bases, with 8 bases between them. The germline CDR1 and CDR2 sequences are MNHEY and SMNVEV (reference sequence). The CDR3: CASSLNGFSYEQYV. CDR3 coding DNA: TGTGCCAGCAGTTTAAACGGCTTCTCCTACGAGCAGTACGTC.

The V gene is TRBV7-2, the J gene TRBJ2-1; TRBD1 agrees at 10 bases. J was trimmed by 2 bases and V by 5 bases; bases with no gene match: 3. CDR1 and CDR2 from the germline V gene are SGHTA and FQGNSA. This CDR3 region has 15 residues. The CDR3 sequence: CASSEDRGAYNEQFF. The CDR3 DNA reads as TGTGCCAGCAGCGAGGACAGGGGGGCCTACAATGAGCAGTTCTTC.

This clonotype was observed a handful of times. CDR3 nucleotide sequence: TGCAGTGCTAATAACAGGAATGCTAACTATGGCTACACCTTC. It translates to CSANNRNANYGYTF. This chain joins TRBV20-1 and TRBJ1-2; D possibly corresponds to TRBD1 (5 bases). Germline lookup yields CDR1 DFQATT and CDR2 SNEGSKA (reference sequence). V lost 4 bases and J 0 bases, leaving 12 bases between the germline ends. CDR3 length: 14 amino acids.

This clonotype was seen repeatedly, ten times or more. The rearrangement uses TRBV12-3 or TRBV12-4 and TRBJ2-7; 9 bases agree with TRBD2. This CDR3 region has 15 residues. The V and J ends lost 5 bases and 9 bases, in that order; junction bases with no gene match: 14. CDR3 sequence reads: CASSPFLAGKAGQYF. CDR3 coding DNA: TGTGCCAGCAGTCCCTTTCTAGCGGGAAAGGCGGGGCAGTACTTC.

The chain carries TRBV7-6 and TRBJ1-3; D possibly corresponds to TRBD1 (5 bases). V gave up 5 bases and J gave up 0 bases, with 14 bases separating them. Germline CDR1 SGHVS, CDR2 FNYEAQ. CDR3 length: 16 amino acids. CDR3 in DNA: TGTGCCAGCAGCCCGACAGTCTCGAGCTCTGGAAACACCATATATTTT. Protein sequence: CASSPTVSSSGNTIYF.

This clonotype was seen a few times. This sequence joins TRBV24-1 and TRBJ2-4; TRBD2 might be the D (5 bases). CDR1 is KGHDR and CDR2 is SFDVKD in the germline V gene. The CDR3 extends over 17 amino acids. Trimming cost V 3 bases and J 0 bases, with 14 bases left between them. The CDR3 spells CATSDPYARVAKNIQYF. CDR3 DNA: TGTGCCACCAGTGATCCCTATGCGCGGGTAGCCAAAAACATTCAGTACTTC.

This clonotype was picked up many times. This chain links TRBV7-6 with TRBJ2-1; 8 bases align to TRBD2. Germline V gene sequence: CDR1 SGHVS, CDR2 FNYEAQ. Germline trimming cut 0 bases from V and 1 base from J; bases unmatched to any gene: 2. The CDR3 sequence is 16 residues long. This CDR3 is CASSLAGTRSYNEQFF. The CDR3 nucleotides are TGTGCCAGCAGCTTAGCCGGGACTAGATCCTACAATGAGCAGTTCTTC.

The CDR3 spells CASRSKQGYYTGELFF. The CDR3 nucleotides read TGTGCAAGTCGCTCCAAACAGGGATATTACACCGGGGAGCTGTTTTTT. The chain employs TRBV12-2 and TRBJ2-2; the table's D call, TRBD1, has no DNA check behind it. TRBV12-2 counts as a pseudogene. The CDR3 contains 16 residues.

This chain links TRBV5-4 with TRBJ2-2; no clear D. Germline V lookup: CDR1 SGHNT, CDR2 YYREEE (reference sequence). Trimming pared 0 bases from V and 4 bases from J, leaving 13 bases between. The CDR3 has 16 amino acids. The DNA of the CDR3 is TGTGCCAGCAGCTTGGGGCGGTGGATGGGCACCGGGGAGCTGTTTTTT. Translating gives CASSLGRWMGTGELFF.

This chain connects TRBV6-5 to TRBJ2-7; D is perhaps TRBD2 (6 bases). CDR1 MNHEY and CDR2 SVGAGI come from the germline V gene. The CDR3 runs 15 residues. Trimming removed 0 bases at V and 7 bases at J, with 16 bases between. The CDR3 reads CASSYSPGGPGEQYF. The CDR3 bases are TGTGCCAGCAGTTACTCCCCCGGAGGGCCGGGAGAGCAGTACTTC.

CDR3 residues: CASSGIQGAHEQYF. The CDR3 DNA reads as TGTGCCAGCAGTGGAATACAGGGGGCTCACGAGCAGTACTTC. The chain is built from TRBV2 and TRBJ2-7, with 9 nucleotides matching TRBD1. J was trimmed by 5 bases and V by 4 bases; bases with no gene match: 6. The V gene's germline CDR1 is SNHLY and CDR2 FYNNEI. This CDR3 comprises 14 residues.

The rearrangement uses TRBV5-1 and TRBJ2-7, with no clear D. The CDR3 loop spans 14 amino acids. Germline CDR1 reads SGHRS; CDR2 reads YFSETQ. With 0 bases removed from V and 1 base from J, the gap between germline ends came to 8 bases. CDR3 nucleotide sequence: TGCGCCAGCAGCTTGGATCCCAGTTCCTACGAGCAGTACTTC. Translated: CASSLDPSSYEQYF.